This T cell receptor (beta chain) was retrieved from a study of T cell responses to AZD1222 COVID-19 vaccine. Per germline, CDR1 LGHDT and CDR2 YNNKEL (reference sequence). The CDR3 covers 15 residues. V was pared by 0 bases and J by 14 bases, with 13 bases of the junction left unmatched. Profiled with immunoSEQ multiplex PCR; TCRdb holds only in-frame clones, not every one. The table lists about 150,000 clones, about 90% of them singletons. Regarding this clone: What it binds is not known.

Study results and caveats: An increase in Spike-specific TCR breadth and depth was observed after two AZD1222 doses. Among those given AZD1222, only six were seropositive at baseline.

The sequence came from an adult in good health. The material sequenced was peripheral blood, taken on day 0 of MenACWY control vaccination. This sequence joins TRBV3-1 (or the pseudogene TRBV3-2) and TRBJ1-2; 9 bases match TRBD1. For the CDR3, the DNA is TGTGCCAGCAGCCAAGAACGTTACAGGGGGCTGGTTAGAACCTTC. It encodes CASSQERYRGLVRTF.